These T cell receptor beta chains were read from a single sample in a study of lymphopenia after photon versus proton radiotherapy. Profiling relied on immunoSEQ multiplex PCR, and the TCRdb table lists in-frame clones only, not all of them. The sample consists of tens of thousands of clones, about 85% of them appearing once. The sample consisted of peripheral blood, taken from a patient treated with photon-based radiotherapy. Receptors originate from a man aged 60 to 75 with pancreatic cancer. CDR3s leave out the opening cysteine and the closing phenylalanine or tryptophan. Fields, in order: CDR3 length, J gene, clone size, V gene, CDR3 protein. Only part of the rows carry a size: once, few, many, or a class if the clone is expanded.

11	TRBJ2-3	NA	TRBV18	ASSPGGTDTQY
14	TRBJ2-7	NA	TRBV5-4	ASMNLGVGSSYEQY
12	TRBJ2-5	NA	TRBV5-5	ASSRDSPGETQY
11	TRBJ2-5	once	TRBV4-1	ASSRLVQETQY
11	TRBJ1-5	NA	TRBV2	ASTGGGGQPQH
13	TRBJ2-7	NA	TRBV19	ASSIGRRGSYEQY
11	TRBJ2-5	NA	TRBV5-1	ASSLEGQETQY
12	TRBJ1-1	NA	TRBV7-3	ASSSGQPNTEAF
11	TRBJ2-7	NA	TRBV5-1	ASSSGVSYEQY
12	TRBJ1-2	NA	TRBV11-2	ASSLGASNYGYT
13	TRBJ2-7	NA	TRBV6-4	ASRGLAGVFYEQY
10	TRBJ1-2	NA	TRBV4-2	ASSQGNWGYT
16	TRBJ2-7	NA	TRBV7-8	ASSSRHRTSGGAYEQY
15	TRBJ2-5	NA	TRBV5-1	ASSLGWSWGTQETQY
13	TRBJ1-2	NA	TRBV11-2	ASSLGPAIQAGYT
13	TRBJ2-1	NA	TRBV15	ATSRVDDGYNEQF
9	TRBJ1-1	NA	TRBV12-5	ASRRLTEAF
14	TRBJ1-2	NA	TRBV6-5	ASSYNRDGGDYGYT
19	TRBJ2-2	few	TRBV19	ASSIPPPRGLAGGGTGELF
12	TRBJ2-7	NA	TRBV2	ASSERGRAYEQY
12	TRBJ2-5	NA	TRBV7-2	ASSLGRIQETQY
13	TRBJ2-7	NA	TRBV4-2	ASSPQKSRSYEQY
15	TRBJ2-7	NA	TRBV7-4	ASSYRPGQGASYEQY
17	TRBJ1-6	NA	TRBV5-5	ASSLAPDFTPSYNSPLH
12	TRBJ1-6	NA	TRBV7-3	ASSERRNGSPLH
11	TRBJ2-7	NA	TRBV19	ASARTGPYEQY
14	TRBJ1-4	once	TRBV6-1	ASSDAATGYNEKLF
13	TRBJ2-7	NA	TRBV5-6	ASSPTSGRTYEQY
13	TRBJ2-3	once	TRBV11-3	ASSPTSAEGNTQY
11	TRBJ2-3	NA	TRBV18	ASSPPSTDTQY
15	TRBJ1-2	NA	TRBV5-6	ASSLVWSWARVDGYT
13	TRBJ2-1	NA	TRBV12-2	ASRSTWSAYNEQF
15	TRBJ1-4	NA	TRBV5-5	ASSLEGLAATNEKLF